This TCR beta chain was documented in a study of CD8+ T cells in alopecia areata. Study-level results: Alopecia totalis/universalis scalp especially showed more expanded CD8+ clones than normal scalp. A large proportion of expanded lesional clones were detected persisting in scalp and blood during tofacitinib.

This CDR3 is built from 12 residues. CDR1 is GTSNPN, CDR2 SVGIG, per germline (reference sequence). V dropped 3 bases and J dropped 1 base, with 6 bases sitting between them. Extraction of RNA preceded its reverse transcription into cDNA, which served as the sequencing template. Some clones are missing from TCRdb's copy, which holds only in-frame ones; the method was immunoSEQ multiplex PCR. This sample carries a few hundred thousand clones, about 50% of them seen once, and the ten largest clones take around 1.4%. Turning to this clone: Antigen unknown. Other DNA sequences in the same sample also yield this CDR3.

The treatment was: oral pan-JAK inhibitor, 5-10 mg twice daily. Both peripheral blood and punch biopsies of lesional scalp skin were obtained from patients who had alopecia areata. CD4+ and CD8+ T cells were sorted from PBMCs. This receptor was obtained from a human donor with alopecia areata. The chain is built from TRBV30 and TRBJ1-1, with D uncertain. Specimen: CD4+ T cells sorted from blood, collected at week 4, from a patient treated with tofacitinib. CDR3 residues: CAWSAGNTEAFF. CDR3 sequence (DNA): TGTGCCTGGAGCGCCGGGAACACTGAAGCTTTCTTT.